This is a list of T cell receptor beta chains from one sample in a study of CD4 T cells in relation to SARS-CoV-2 and coronaviruses. Libraries were prepared by immunoSEQ multiplex PCR; TCRdb keeps only in-frame clonotypes and omits some of them. Of 20,000 to 25,000 clones detected, about 80% appear once; the ten largest clones hold under 15%. The antigens these receptors bind are not known. The sequenced sample consisted of CD4+ T cells from PBMCs, cultured in vitro. Source of these receptors: a human donor in good health. CDR3s leave out the opening cysteine and the closing phenylalanine or tryptophan. Each record gives: J gene, V gene, CDR3 protein.

j_gene: TRBJ2-2
v_gene: TRBV19
CDR3aa: ASSIVGGGGGELF

j_gene: TRBJ1-1
v_gene: TRBV6-1
CDR3aa: ASSVIGQGANTEAF

j_gene: TRBJ1-3
v_gene: TRBV30
CDR3aa: AWSVAGDTIY

j_gene: TRBJ2-1
v_gene: TRBV10-3
CDR3aa: ATRRESSYNEQF

j_gene: TRBJ1-5
v_gene: TRBV4-1
CDR3aa: ASNPVEGPGQPQH

j_gene: TRBJ2-7
v_gene: TRBV28
CDR3aa: ASGTGDGEQY

j_gene: TRBJ2-7
v_gene: TRBV19
CDR3aa: ASRGGDEQY

j_gene: TRBJ2-2
v_gene: TRBV6-4
CDR3aa: ASSPTGTYPGELF

j_gene: TRBJ2-2
v_gene: TRBV3-1/TRBV3-2
CDR3aa: ASSPRTIRPGELF

j_gene: TRBJ1-2
v_gene: TRBV19
CDR3aa: ASKGQGGGYT

j_gene: TRBJ2-1
v_gene: TRBV10-3
CDR3aa: AIRIAIAGGSNEQF

j_gene: TRBJ2-5
v_gene: TRBV15
CDR3aa: ATSRAWASGGGETQY

j_gene: TRBJ2-2
v_gene: TRBV10-1
CDR3aa: ASSDRLADTGELF

j_gene: TRBJ2-7
v_gene: TRBV3-1/TRBV3-2
CDR3aa: ASSRGLGQGNYEQY

j_gene: TRBJ2-7
v_gene: TRBV6-6
CDR3aa: ASSPLDRDGNEQY

j_gene: TRBJ1-1
v_gene: TRBV19
CDR3aa: ASIQSLRGTEAF

j_gene: TRBJ1-6
v_gene: TRBV11-2
CDR3aa: ASSSDRPNSPLH

j_gene: TRBJ1-4
v_gene: TRBV5-1
CDR3aa: ASSLATGIHEKLF

j_gene: TRBJ1-2
v_gene: TRBV7-9
CDR3aa: ASSPDTELYGYT

j_gene: TRBJ2-1
v_gene: TRBV5-1
CDR3aa: ASSLRSLGTGNEQF

j_gene: TRBJ2-5
v_gene: TRBV3-1/TRBV3-2
CDR3aa: ASSQVEGAAETQY

j_gene: TRBJ2-2
v_gene: TRBV6-5
CDR3aa: ASGSNTGELF

j_gene: TRBJ2-1
v_gene: TRBV5-1
CDR3aa: ASSVTGEGNEQF

j_gene: TRBJ2-1
v_gene: TRBV6-4
CDR3aa: ASSWQGALDNEQF

j_gene: TRBJ2-1
v_gene: TRBV20-1
CDR3aa: SASGTPDSYNEQF

j_gene: TRBJ2-1
v_gene: TRBV6-5
CDR3aa: ASRSPGVNNEQF

j_gene: TRBJ2-7
v_gene: TRBV5-1
CDR3aa: ASSLGGLVYEQY

j_gene: TRBJ1-4
v_gene: TRBV5-1
CDR3aa: ASSLGGTGGPSEKLF

j_gene: TRBJ2-1
v_gene: TRBV5-1
CDR3aa: ASSRTGTDYNEQF

j_gene: TRBJ2-1
v_gene: TRBV24-1
CDR3aa: ATSDGNLYNEQF

j_gene: TRBJ2-7
v_gene: TRBV7-8
CDR3aa: ASSPGRRGNPYYEQY

j_gene: TRBJ2-4
v_gene: TRBV7-3
CDR3aa: ANRIAKNIQY

j_gene: TRBJ1-2
v_gene: TRBV14
CDR3aa: ASSQETDYGYT

j_gene: TRBJ2-7
v_gene: TRBV30
CDR3aa: AGRSSYEQY

j_gene: TRBJ1-5
v_gene: TRBV30
CDR3aa: AWSVRSRNQPQH

j_gene: TRBJ2-5
v_gene: TRBV3-1/TRBV3-2
CDR3aa: ASSQSGGETQY

j_gene: TRBJ1-1
v_gene: TRBV10-3
CDR3aa: AISEGGGGNTEAF

j_gene: TRBJ2-4
v_gene: TRBV5-6
CDR3aa: ASSRTAIAKNIQY

j_gene: TRBJ2-2
v_gene: TRBV2
CDR3aa: ASSAEGTGELF

j_gene: TRBJ1-1
v_gene: TRBV6-1
CDR3aa: ASSEAYDSTEAF

j_gene: TRBJ1-1
v_gene: TRBV10-1
CDR3aa: ASSRDPNTEAF

j_gene: TRBJ2-7
v_gene: TRBV10-2
CDR3aa: ASSESIAEPYEQY

j_gene: TRBJ2-3
v_gene: TRBV9
CDR3aa: ASSPIGGEVSDTQY

j_gene: TRBJ2-7
v_gene: TRBV14
CDR3aa: ASSHTYEQY

j_gene: TRBJ2-7
v_gene: TRBV5-8
CDR3aa: ASSLARGYEQY

j_gene: TRBJ2-5
v_gene: TRBV11-2
CDR3aa: ASSFRWETQY

j_gene: TRBJ2-3
v_gene: TRBV7-9
CDR3aa: ASRGGADTQY

j_gene: TRBJ1-2
v_gene: TRBV5-1
CDR3aa: ASSLGRDYGYT

j_gene: TRBJ2-5
v_gene: TRBV24-1
CDR3aa: ATSDLRLDGGETQY

j_gene: TRBJ2-1
v_gene: TRBV29-1
CDR3aa: SVEDPGQGRAGAPIYEQF

j_gene: TRBJ2-6
v_gene: TRBV28
CDR3aa: ASSKQGAAGANVLT

j_gene: TRBJ2-7
v_gene: TRBV27
CDR3aa: ASRSHSRYEQY

j_gene: TRBJ1-2
v_gene: TRBV11-2
CDR3aa: ASSLGHESGYT

j_gene: TRBJ1-1
v_gene: TRBV5-1
CDR3aa: ASSFGDRLNTEAF

j_gene: TRBJ2-7
v_gene: TRBV6-5
CDR3aa: ASTPAGGFYEQY

j_gene: TRBJ2-3
v_gene: TRBV6-5
CDR3aa: ASHKGSTGLDTQY